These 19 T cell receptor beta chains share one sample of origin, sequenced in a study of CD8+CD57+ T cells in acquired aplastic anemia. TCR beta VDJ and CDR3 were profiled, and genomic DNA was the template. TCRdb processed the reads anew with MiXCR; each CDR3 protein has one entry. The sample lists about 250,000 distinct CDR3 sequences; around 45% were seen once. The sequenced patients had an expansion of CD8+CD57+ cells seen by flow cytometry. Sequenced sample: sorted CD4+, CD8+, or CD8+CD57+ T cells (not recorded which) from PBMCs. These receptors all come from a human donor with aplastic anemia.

CDR3 in amino acids: CASSIDPGYESGYTF. The CDR3, as DNA: TGTGCCAGTAGTATAGACCCCGGGTATGAGAGTGGCTACACCTTC. This rearrangement joins TRBV19 to TRBJ1-2; D not certain. This CDR3 spans 15 amino acids. Germline loops: CDR1 LNHDA, CDR2 SQIVND (reference sequence). Trimming stripped 0 bases from V and 7 bases from J, with 15 bases between.

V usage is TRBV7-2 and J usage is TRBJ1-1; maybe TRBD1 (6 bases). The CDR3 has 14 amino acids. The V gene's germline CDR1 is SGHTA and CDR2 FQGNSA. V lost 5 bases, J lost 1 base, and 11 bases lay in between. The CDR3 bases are TGTGCCAGCAGCCTCGGGACACAGAACACTGAAGCTTTCTTT. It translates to CASSLGTQNTEAFF.

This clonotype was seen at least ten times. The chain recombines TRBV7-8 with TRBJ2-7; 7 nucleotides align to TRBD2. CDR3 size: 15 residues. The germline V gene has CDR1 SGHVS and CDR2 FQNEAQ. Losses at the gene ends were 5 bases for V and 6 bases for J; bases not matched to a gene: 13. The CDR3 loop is CASSLGLVSSIEQYF. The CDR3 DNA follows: TGTGCCAGCAGCCTAGGACTAGTGAGTTCTATCGAGCAGTACTTC.

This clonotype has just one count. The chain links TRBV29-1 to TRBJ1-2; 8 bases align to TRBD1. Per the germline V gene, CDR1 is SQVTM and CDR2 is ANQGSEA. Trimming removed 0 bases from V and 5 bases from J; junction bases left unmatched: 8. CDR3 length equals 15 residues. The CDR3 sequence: CSVEDLGQVDYGYTF. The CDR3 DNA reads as TGCAGCGTTGAAGATCTGGGACAGGTGGATTATGGCTACACCTTC.

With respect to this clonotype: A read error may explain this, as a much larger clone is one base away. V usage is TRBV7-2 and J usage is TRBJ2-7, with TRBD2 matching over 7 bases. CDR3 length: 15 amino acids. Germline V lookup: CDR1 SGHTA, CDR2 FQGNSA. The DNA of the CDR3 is TGCGCCAGCAGCCCCCTTGGGAGGGCCGCTTACGGGCAGTACTTC. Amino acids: CASSPLGRAAYGQYF. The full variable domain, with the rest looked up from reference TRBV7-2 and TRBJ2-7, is GAGVSQSPSNKVTEKGKDVELRCDPISGHTALYWYRQSLGQGLEFLIYFQGNSAPDKSGLPSDRFSAERTGGSVSTLTIQRTQQEDSAVYLCASSPLGRAAYGQYFGPGTRLTVT.

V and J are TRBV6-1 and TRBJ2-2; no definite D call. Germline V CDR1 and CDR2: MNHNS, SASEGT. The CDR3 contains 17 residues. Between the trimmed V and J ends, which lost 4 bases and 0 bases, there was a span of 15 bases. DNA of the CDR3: TGTGCCAGCAGTGCTTCTGCGAGGTTCGCGAACACCGGGGAGCTGTTTTTT. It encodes CASSASARFANTGELFF.

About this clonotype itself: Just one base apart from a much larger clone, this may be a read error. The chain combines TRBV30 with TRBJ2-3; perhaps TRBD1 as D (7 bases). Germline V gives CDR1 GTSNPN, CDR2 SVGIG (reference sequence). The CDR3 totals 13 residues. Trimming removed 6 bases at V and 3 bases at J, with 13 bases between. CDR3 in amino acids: CACMEGATDTQYF. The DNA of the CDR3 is TGTGCCTGTATGGAGGGGGCGACAGATACGCAGTATTTT. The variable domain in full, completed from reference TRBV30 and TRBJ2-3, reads SQTIHQWPATLVQPVGSPLSLECTVEGTSNPNLYWYRQAAGRGLQLLFYSVGIGQISSEVPQNLSASRPQDRQFILSSKKLLLSDSGFYLCACMEGATDTQYFGPGTRLTVL.

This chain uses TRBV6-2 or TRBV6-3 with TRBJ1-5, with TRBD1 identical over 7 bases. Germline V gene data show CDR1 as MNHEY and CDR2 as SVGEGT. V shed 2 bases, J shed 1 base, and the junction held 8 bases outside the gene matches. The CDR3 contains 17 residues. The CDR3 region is CASSYDLRGQSNQPQHF. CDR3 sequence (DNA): TGTGCCAGCAGTTACGATTTGAGGGGGCAAAGCAATCAGCCCCAGCATTTT.

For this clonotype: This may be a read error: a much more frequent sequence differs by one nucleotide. The CDR3 coding sequence is TGTGCCAGCAGCCCCCGACAGGGGGTCGACGCTTTCTTT. It yields the protein CASSPRQGVDAFF. The rearrangement uses TRBV3-1 and TRBJ1-1, with 9 bases identical to TRBD1. CDR3 length: 13 amino acids. Trimming cost V 4 bases and J 11 bases; bases outside gene matches: 8. Germline lookup yields CDR1 LGHDT and CDR2 YNNKEL (reference sequence).

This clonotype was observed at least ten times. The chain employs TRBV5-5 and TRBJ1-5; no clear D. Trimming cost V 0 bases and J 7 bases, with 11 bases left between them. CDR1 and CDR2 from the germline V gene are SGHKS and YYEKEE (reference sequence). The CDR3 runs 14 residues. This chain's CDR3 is CASSLDPMDQPQHF. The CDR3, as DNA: TGTGCCAGCAGCTTGGATCCGATGGACCAGCCCCAGCATTTT.

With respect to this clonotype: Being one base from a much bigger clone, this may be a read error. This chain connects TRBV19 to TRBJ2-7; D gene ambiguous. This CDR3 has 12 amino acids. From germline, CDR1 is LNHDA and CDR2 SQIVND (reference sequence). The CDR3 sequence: CASRSETYEQHF. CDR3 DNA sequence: TGTGCCAGCAGGTCGGAAACCTACGAGCAGCACTTC.

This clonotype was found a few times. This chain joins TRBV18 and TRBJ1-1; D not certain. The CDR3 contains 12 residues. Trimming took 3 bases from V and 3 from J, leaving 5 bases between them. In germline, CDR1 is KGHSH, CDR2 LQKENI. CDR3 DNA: TGTGCCAGCTCACCGCCATACACTGAAGCTTTCTTT. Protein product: CASSPPYTEAFF.

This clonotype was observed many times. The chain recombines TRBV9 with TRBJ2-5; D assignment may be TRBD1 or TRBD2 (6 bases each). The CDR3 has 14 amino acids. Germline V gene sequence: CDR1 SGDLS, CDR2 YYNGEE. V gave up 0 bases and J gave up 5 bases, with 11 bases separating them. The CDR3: CASSVGGAWETQYF. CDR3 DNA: TGTGCCAGCAGCGTAGGGGGGGCCTGGGAGACCCAGTACTTC. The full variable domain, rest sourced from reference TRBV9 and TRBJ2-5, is DSGVTQTPKHLITATGQRVTLRCSPRSGDLSVYWYQQSLDQGLQFLIQYYNGEERAKGNILERFSAQQFPDLHSELNLSSLELGDSALYFCASSVGGAWETQYFGPGTRLLVL.

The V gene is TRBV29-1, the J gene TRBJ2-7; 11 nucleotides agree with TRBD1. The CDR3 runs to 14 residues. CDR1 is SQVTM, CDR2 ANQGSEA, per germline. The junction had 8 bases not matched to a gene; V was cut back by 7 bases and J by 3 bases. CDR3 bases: TGCAGCGCTGGAGGGGGACAGGGGGGCTACGAGCAGTACTTC. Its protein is CSAGGGQGGYEQYF.

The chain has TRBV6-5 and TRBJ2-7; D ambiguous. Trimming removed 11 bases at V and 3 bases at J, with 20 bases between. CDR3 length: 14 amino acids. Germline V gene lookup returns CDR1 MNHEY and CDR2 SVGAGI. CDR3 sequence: CAVGSSVLDYEQYF. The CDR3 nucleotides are TGTGCCGTCGGGTCCTCGGTATTGGACTACGAGCAGTACTTC.

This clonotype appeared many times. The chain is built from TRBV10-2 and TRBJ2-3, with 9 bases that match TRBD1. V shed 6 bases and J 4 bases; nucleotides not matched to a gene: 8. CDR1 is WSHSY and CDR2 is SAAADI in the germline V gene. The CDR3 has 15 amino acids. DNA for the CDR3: TGCGCCAGCAGCAGTACAGGGGGCACGTCAGATACGCAGTATTTT. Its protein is CASSSTGGTSDTQYF.

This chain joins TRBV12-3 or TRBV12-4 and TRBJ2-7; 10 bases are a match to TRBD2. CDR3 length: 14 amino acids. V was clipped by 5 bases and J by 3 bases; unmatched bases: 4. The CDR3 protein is CASSDPSGGYEQYF. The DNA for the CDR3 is TGTGCCAGCAGTGATCCTAGCGGGGGCTACGAGCAGTACTTC.

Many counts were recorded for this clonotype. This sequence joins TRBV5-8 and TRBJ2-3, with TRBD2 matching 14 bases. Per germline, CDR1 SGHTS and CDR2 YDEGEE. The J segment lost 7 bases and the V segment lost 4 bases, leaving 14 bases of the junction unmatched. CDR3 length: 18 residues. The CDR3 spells CASSPGDRLAGGRYTQYF. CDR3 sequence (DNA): TGTGCCAGCAGCCCAGGGGACAGACTAGCGGGAGGGAGGTATACGCAGTATTTT. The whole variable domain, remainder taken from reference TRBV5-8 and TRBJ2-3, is EAGVTQSPTHLIKTRGQQATLRCSPISGHTSVYWYQQALGLGLQFLLWYDEGEERNRGNFPPRFSGRQFPNYSSELNVNALELEDSALYLCASSPGDRLAGGRYTQYFGPGTRLTVL.

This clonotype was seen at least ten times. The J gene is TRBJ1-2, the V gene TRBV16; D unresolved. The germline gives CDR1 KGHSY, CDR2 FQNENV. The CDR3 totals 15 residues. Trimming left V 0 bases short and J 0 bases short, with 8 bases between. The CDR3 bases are TGTGCCAGCAGCCAATCATCCGGGGCTAACTATGGCTACACCTTC. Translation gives CASSQSSGANYGYTF.